The T cell receptor (beta chain) under discussion was sequenced for a study of CD8+CD57+ T cells in acquired aplastic anemia. As for the study in general: Quantities of DNA derived from sorted CD4+ and CD8+ cells averaged around 3 ug.

Study-wide points: Patients had approximately 30 CD8+ CDR3 sequences in common with controls (the shared set).

An expansion of CD8+CD57+ cells by flow cytometry had been shown in patients chosen for sequencing. The diagnosis in all patients was severe acquired aplastic anemia. Germline V gives CDR1 SGHTA, CDR2 FQGTGA. The CDR3 spans 17 residues. The germline V and J ends were trimmed by 4 bases and 1 base, with 19 bases remaining between them. A note on this clonotype: Antigen: not known.

Genomic DNA, the template, was used for profiling of the TCR beta VDJ and CDR3. TCRdb redid the calling of the reads with MiXCR, one entry per CDR3 protein. In the table there are roughly 260,000 distinct CDR3 sequences, 40% to 50% of which are singletons. This sequence joins TRBV7-3 and TRBJ2-5, with a tentative D call TRBD1 (5 bases). The source material was sorted CD4+, CD8+, or CD8+CD57+ T cells (not recorded which) from PBMCs. The sequence derives from a human donor with aplastic anemia. The CDR3 DNA reads as TGTGCCAGCAGCTCCAGGGCGACAGCGTTCATCCAAGAGACCCAGTACTTC. It yields the protein CASSSRATAFIQETQYF.